One sample yielded the 10 T cell receptor beta chains listed below, sequenced in a study of beta chain features in type 1 diabetes. Sequencing targeted expressed TCRB transcripts, as all isolated RNA had been reverse transcribed. Method: immunoSEQ multiplex PCR; TCRdb's copy keeps in-frame clones and lacks some. The sample holds over 350,000 clones, roughly 15% seen once. Sequencing input: naive CD4+ T cells from blood. The origin of the receptors is a woman in her late teens or twenties in good health.

V gene TRBV9 combines with J gene TRBJ1-2; D is perhaps TRBD1 (5 bases). In germline, CDR1 is SGDLS, CDR2 YYNGEE. The CDR3 spans 14 residues. With 4 bases removed from V and 4 bases from J, the gap between germline ends came to 14 bases. The CDR3 DNA reads TGTGCCAGCAGCTCGCAAACAGGCCCCTATGGCTACACCTTC. Its translation: CASSSQTGPYGYTF.

This clone was seen more than once but under ten times. This sample also contains other DNA sequences that code for the same CDR3. This chain connects TRBV6-5 to TRBJ2-1; TRBD1 matches at 9 bases. V gave up 5 bases and J gave up 1 base; unmatched junction bases: 3. Germline-derived CDR1 and CDR2 are MNHEY and SVGAGI. This CDR3 is built from 15 residues. The CDR3 DNA reads TGTGCCAGCAGTCCGGACAGGGGTTCCTACAATGAGCAGTTCTTC. As protein: CASSPDRGSYNEQFF.

This clone was picked up a small number of times. The chain carries TRBV23-1 and TRBJ2-3, with D maybe TRBD1 (6 bases). TRBV23-1 is reported as an ORF; its role is uncertain. CDR3 length equals 18 residues. Trimming stripped 2 bases from V and 2 bases from J, with 20 bases between. DNA for the CDR3: TGCGCCAGCAGTCAAACCAGGACAGTGATGATAAACACAGATACGCAGTATTTT. This encodes CASSQTRTVMINTDTQYF.

There are a few counts of this clone. The chain employs TRBV19 and TRBJ2-1; TRBD2 matches at 9 bases. J was trimmed by 4 bases and V by 7 bases; bases with no gene match: 8. Germline V gene sequence: CDR1 LNHDA, CDR2 SQIVND (reference sequence). The CDR3 consists of 15 residues. The CDR3 region is CASTNIAGAYNEQFF. DNA for the CDR3: TGTGCCAGTACCAATATAGCGGGAGCTTACAATGAGCAGTTCTTC. The full variable domain, its missing parts supplied by reference TRBV19 and TRBJ2-1, is DGGITQSPKYLFRKEGQNVTLSCEQNLNHDAMYWYRQDPGQGLRLIYYSQIVNDFQKGDIAEGYSVSREKKESFPLTVTSAQKNPTAFYLCASTNIAGAYNEQFFGPGTRLTVL.

The J gene is TRBJ2-5, the V gene TRBV7-2, with TRBD2 matching over 7 bases. This CDR3 has 15 amino acids. Germline V lookup: CDR1 SGHTA, CDR2 FQGNSA. With V trimmed by 1 base and J by 4 bases, 6 bases remained unmatched. CDR3 in DNA: TGTGCCAGCAGCTTAGTCCGCGGGAGTGGAGAGACCCAGTACTTC. Its protein product is CASSLVRGSGETQYF.

The V and J genes are TRBV9 and TRBJ2-7; maybe TRBD2 (5 bases). This CDR3 has 14 residues. V shed 0 bases and J shed 3 bases, with 10 bases lying between them. The V gene's germline CDR1 is SGDLS and CDR2 YYNGEE. CDR3 residues: CASSVDPGYYEQYF. CDR3 DNA: TGTGCCAGCAGCGTAGATCCGGGGTACTACGAGCAGTACTTC.

A few counts support this clone. The V call is TRBV30, the J call TRBJ2-3, with 10 positions matching TRBD2. The V segment lost 4 bases and the J segment 6 bases; nucleotides outside the gene matches: 1. The germline CDR1 and CDR2 sequences are GTSNPN and SVGIG (reference sequence). CDR3 length: 12 residues. The CDR3, as DNA: TGTGCCTGGACTAGCGGGAGTGATACGCAGTATTTT. It encodes CAWTSGSDTQYF.

There are a few counts of this clone. J is TRBJ2-7 and V is TRBV28, with TRBD1 matching 8 bases. Germline values: CDR1 MDHEN, CDR2 SYDVKM. The CDR3 spans 12 residues. V lost 5 bases to trimming and J lost 7 bases; unmatched junction nucleotides: 4. CDR3 DNA sequence: TGTGCCAGCAGTGGACAGGGAGGTGAGCAGTACTTC. The encoded protein is CASSGQGGEQYF.

This clone was observed a handful of times. The chain employs TRBV5-4 and TRBJ2-1; 7 nucleotides align to TRBD1. Germline values: CDR1 SGHNT, CDR2 YYREEE (reference sequence). The V and J ends lost 4 bases and 8 bases, in that order; junction bases with no gene match: 12. This CDR3 region has 15 residues. CDR3 sequence: CASSNLAYRGYEQFF. DNA of the CDR3: TGTGCCAGCAGCAATTTAGCCTACAGGGGCTATGAGCAGTTCTTC. Looking up the rest from reference TRBV5-4 and TRBJ2-1 gives the full variable domain: ETGVTQSPTHLIKTRGQQVTLRCSSQSGHNTVSWYQQALGQGPQFIFQYYREEENGRGNFPPRFSGLQFPNYSSELNVNALELDDSALYLCASSNLAYRGYEQFFGPGTRLTVL.

The genes are TRBV5-6 and TRBJ1-1; TRBD1 agrees at 11 bases. The CDR3 runs to 15 residues. V gave up 4 bases and J gave up 1 base; unmatched junction bases: 3. Looked up from germline, CDR1 is SGHDT and CDR2 is YYEEEE. This chain's CDR3 is CASSGTGGTNTEAFF. As DNA, the CDR3 is TGTGCCAGCAGCGGGACAGGGGGAACGAACACTGAAGCTTTCTTT.